These 27 T cell receptor beta chains originate from one sample sequenced in a study of CD8 T cells in ankylosing spondylitis. TCRdb re-called the 5' RACE reads through MiXCR, storing one row per CDR3 protein. In the table there are around 540,000 distinct CDR3 sequences, 12% of which are singletons. These receptors' targets are unknown. Study results and limitations: One TCR beta motif, made up of 7 or 8 highly homologous variants, appeared characteristic of ankylosing spondylitis blood.

Input material: blood, either unsorted or a sorted T cell fraction (not recorded which). These TCRs come from a male donor with ankylosing spondylitis.

The V call is TRBV7-2, the J call TRBJ2-7; 9 bases line up with TRBD2. With V trimmed by 5 bases and J by 5 bases, 10 bases remained unmatched. In germline, CDR1 is SGHTA, CDR2 FQGNSA. The CDR3 totals 15 residues. The CDR3 DNA sequence: TGTGCCAGCAGCCCGGACTTAGCGGGAGATCACGAGCAGTACTTC. Translating gives CASSPDLAGDHEQYF.

V is TRBV29-1 and J is TRBJ2-6; tentatively, D is TRBD1 (6 bases). Germline CDR1 and CDR2: SQVTM and ANQGSEA. The V gene lost 6 bases and the J gene lost 4 bases, with 10 bases spanning the gap. The CDR3 loop spans 13 amino acids. CDR3: CSVQGTGANVLTF. In DNA, the CDR3 is TGCAGCGTGCAGGGGACCGGGGCCAACGTCCTGACTTTC. The entire variable domain, with the rest obtained from reference TRBV29-1 and TRBJ2-6, is as follows: SAVISQKPSRDICQRGTSLTIQCQVDSQVTMMFWYRQQPGQSLTLIATANQGSEATYESGFVIDKFPISRPNLTFSTLTVSNMSPEDSSIYLCSVQGTGANVLTFGAGSRLTVL.

There are many counts of this clonotype. The chain employs TRBV5-5 and TRBJ2-2; D is unresolved. The CDR3 consists of 14 residues. The V gene lost 7 bases and the J gene lost 0 bases, with 10 bases spanning the gap. In germline, CDR1 is SGHKS, CDR2 YYEKEE (reference sequence). DNA for the CDR3: TGTGCCAGCTCCATGGGGTCGAACACCGGGGAGCTGTTTTTT. This codes for CASSMGSNTGELFF.

This clonotype appeared a few times. This chain links TRBV5-5 with TRBJ2-5, with TRBD2 identical over 10 bases. V trimming: 4 bases; J trimming: 11 bases; junction bases outside the gene matches: 11. The CDR3 contains 14 residues. Germline V gene lookup returns CDR1 SGHKS and CDR2 YYEKEE (reference sequence). The CDR3 sequence is CASSATSGAHQQYF. The CDR3 nucleotides read TGTGCCAGCAGCGCAACTAGCGGGGCCCACCAGCAGTACTTC.

This clonotype was observed a few times. The chain joins TRBV7-2 to TRBJ2-1, with 7 nucleotides matching TRBD2. Germline loops: CDR1 SGHTA, CDR2 FQGNSA. The CDR3 loop spans 13 amino acids. The junction had 4 bases not matched to a gene; V was cut back by 2 bases and J by 9 bases. This CDR3 is CASSLIERGEQFF. In nucleotides, the CDR3 is TGTGCCAGCAGCTTAATAGAGCGGGGTGAGCAGTTCTTC.

The V call is TRBV20-1, the J call TRBJ2-7, with D perhaps TRBD2 (6 bases). Trimming shortened V by 1 base and J by 1 base, and 11 bases separated the two germline ends. The CDR3 covers 14 residues. Germline lookup yields CDR1 DFQATT and CDR2 SNEGSKA (reference sequence). The chain's CDR3 is CSARAVGGSYEQYV. The DNA for the CDR3 is TGCAGTGCTAGAGCGGTGGGGGGTTCCTACGAGCAGTACGTC.

At least ten counts were recorded for this clonotype. This chain joins TRBV5-1 and TRBJ2-2; no definite D call. The germline V gene encodes CDR1 SGHRS and CDR2 YFSETQ. This CDR3 contains 13 residues. With 8 bases removed from V and 0 bases from J, the gap between germline ends came to 8 bases. CDR3 sequence reads: CASSNSNTGELFF. The CDR3 coding sequence is TGCGCCAGTTCTAACTCGAACACCGGGGAGCTGTTTTTT.

This clonotype occurred a few times. This chain connects TRBV6-1 to TRBJ2-2; TRBD1 agrees at 12 bases. CDR1 is MNHNS and CDR2 is SASEGT in the germline V gene. The CDR3 extends over 19 amino acids. With 5 bases clipped from V and 0 bases from J, the junction kept 10 bases outside the gene matches. This CDR3 reads CASSSRLGTGGPNTGELFF. In nucleotides, the CDR3 is TGTGCCAGCAGTAGTAGATTGGGGACAGGGGGCCCGAACACCGGGGAGCTGTTTTTT.

This clonotype has more than one count but fewer than ten. The V and J genes are TRBV12-3 or TRBV12-4 and TRBJ1-5; 7 nucleotides match TRBD1. The CDR3 is 15 amino acids. The V gene end was trimmed by 6 bases and the J gene end by 5 bases; junction bases not matched to a gene: 10. The chain's CDR3 is CASRSDRAPHQPQHF. The CDR3 nucleotides are TGTGCCAGCAGAAGCGACAGGGCCCCCCATCAGCCCCAGCATTTT.

This clonotype was seen more than once but under ten times. The chain couples TRBV20-1 to TRBJ1-4; TRBD1 might be the D (5 bases). Looked up from germline, CDR1 is DFQATT and CDR2 is SNEGSKA (reference sequence). Trimming took off 1 base at V and 6 bases at J, with 15 bases between the two ends. There are 15 residues in the CDR3. CDR3 amino acids: CSARAWRGGDEKLFF. The CDR3 nucleotides are TGCAGTGCTAGAGCCTGGAGGGGAGGGGATGAAAAACTGTTTTTT.

This clonotype was picked up a small number of times. V is TRBV5-1 and J is TRBJ2-2, with TRBD2 identical over 7 bases. The CDR3 runs to 15 residues. Looked up from germline, CDR1 is SGHRS and CDR2 is YFSETQ. The ends lost 6 bases at V and 1 base at J; junction bases unmatched: 6. The CDR3 nucleotides are TGCGCCAGCACCTCTTCGGGGGGGAACACCGGGGAGCTGTTTTTT. The encoded protein is CASTSSGGNTGELFF.

There are a few counts of this clonotype. The CDR3 reads CASSLNPLAGEGDTQYF. For the CDR3, the DNA is TGTGCCAGCAGCCTAAACCCCCTAGCGGGAGAGGGAGATACGCAGTATTTT. The genes are TRBV4-2 and TRBJ2-3, with 10 bases matching TRBD2. The CDR3 is 17 amino acids. Trimming at V came to 4 bases and at J to 5 bases, leaving 12 bases not matched to a gene. Germline V CDR1 and CDR2: LGHNA, YNFKEQ.

This clonotype was seen a few times. This chain links TRBV3-1 with TRBJ2-7; TRBD1 or TRBD2 may be the D gene (7 bases each). Germline V CDR1 and CDR2: LGHDT, YNNKEL (reference sequence). V lost 7 bases and J lost 3, with 16 bases in between. CDR3 size: 14 residues. This chain's CDR3 is CASTPGGGIYEQYF. CDR3 DNA: TGTGCCAGCACCCCAGGGGGGGGCATCTACGAGCAGTACTTC.

The rearrangement links TRBV20-1 to TRBJ2-1, with D uncertain. Germline loops: CDR1 DFQATT, CDR2 SNEGSKA (reference sequence). V dropped 0 bases and J dropped 3 bases, with 12 bases sitting between them. This CDR3 is 15 amino acids long. CDR3 nucleotides: TGCAGTGCTAGAGATCGCCGGGCCGGCTACAATGAGCAGTTCTTC. This gives the protein CSARDRRAGYNEQFF.

There are a few counts of this clonotype. The chain employs TRBV5-5 and TRBJ1-2, with 9 bases aligning to TRBD1. In germline, CDR1 is SGHKS, CDR2 YYEKEE (reference sequence). After removal of 0 bases from V and 8 bases from J, the junction contained 5 bases not matched to a gene. This CDR3 spans 14 amino acids. The CDR3 sequence: CASSLETGGRGYTF. CDR3 bases: TGTGCCAGCAGCTTGGAGACAGGGGGACGAGGCTACACCTTC.

This clonotype was counted ten times or more. This chain joins TRBV20-1 and TRBJ1-6; 9 bases map to TRBD1. Germline CDR1 and CDR2: DFQATT and SNEGSKA (reference sequence). This CDR3 has 14 residues. Trimming at V came to 0 bases and at J to 7 bases, leaving 1 base not matched to a gene. CDR3 bases: TGCAGTGCTAGAGAAGGGACAGGGAATTCACCCCTCCACTTT. Protein sequence: CSAREGTGNSPLHF.

This clonotype was seen a handful of times. The genes are TRBV24-1 and TRBJ2-1; D is unclear. Germline lookup yields CDR1 KGHDR and CDR2 SFDVKD. Trimming took 0 bases from V and 7 from J, leaving 9 bases between them. The CDR3 spans 14 residues. Written as DNA, the CDR3 is TGTGCCACCAGTGATTTGAGTAAGGGAAATGAGCAGTTCTTC. Translating gives CATSDLSKGNEQFF.

The J gene is TRBJ1-5, the V gene TRBV30; 8 nucleotides align to TRBD1. V lost 1 base to trimming and J lost 6 bases; unmatched junction nucleotides: 2. This CDR3 comprises 13 residues. From germline, CDR1 is GTSNPN and CDR2 SVGIG (reference sequence). This CDR3 reads CAWSAQGVQPQHF. CDR3 bases: TGTGCCTGGAGTGCACAGGGGGTTCAGCCCCAGCATTTT.

The sample holds a few counts of this clonotype. J is TRBJ1-5 and V is TRBV10-1, with D perhaps matching TRBD1 (5 bases). The CDR3 extends over 17 amino acids. V was pared by 2 bases and J by 0 bases, with 14 bases between. Looked up from germline, CDR1 is WNHNN and CDR2 is SYGVQD (reference sequence). The CDR3 DNA reads TGCGCCAGCAGTGAGAGGTTGACAGACTATAGCAATCAGCCCCAGCATTTT. The encoded protein is CASSERLTDYSNQPQHF.

The CDR3 is CASSITTGTSYNEQFF. The CDR3 region has the DNA TGTGCCAGCAGCATTACAACGGGGACTAGCTACAATGAGCAGTTCTTC. The V and J genes are TRBV6-1 and TRBJ2-1, with 8 nucleotides matching TRBD2. Per the germline V gene, CDR1 is MNHNS and CDR2 is SASEGT. The CDR3 covers 16 residues. V trimming: 6 bases; J trimming: 3 bases; junction bases outside the gene matches: 10.

This clonotype was detected many times. This chain joins TRBV29-1 and TRBJ2-2, with a possible D match to TRBD1 (6 bases). Per germline, CDR1 SQVTM and CDR2 ANQGSEA. Trimming left V 7 bases short and J 6 bases short, with 12 bases between. This CDR3 contains 12 residues. DNA for the CDR3: TGCAGCGGGGGGACAATGCCCGGGGAGCTGTTTTTT. Its translation: CSGGTMPGELFF.

This rearrangement joins TRBV6-1 to TRBJ2-7; 9 positions match TRBD1. The CDR3 is 13 amino acids. Trimming removed 8 bases from V and 4 bases from J; junction bases left unmatched: 6. Per the germline V gene, CDR1 is MNHNS and CDR2 is SASEGT. The CDR3 loop reads CASQDRGSYEQYV. CDR3 nucleotides: TGTGCCAGCCAAGACAGGGGGTCGTACGAGCAGTACGTC.

The rearrangement links TRBV5-1 to TRBJ1-3; maybe TRBD1 (6 bases). The CDR3 covers 18 residues. Trimming left V 5 bases short and J 4 bases short, with 25 bases between. CDR1 and CDR2 (germline): SGHRS, YFSETQ. The CDR3 sequence is CASSPTRGARLSGNTIYF. CDR3 nucleotide sequence: TGCGCCAGCAGTCCAACGCGGGGGGCTCGACTATCAGGAAACACCATATATTTT.

There are many counts of this clonotype. CDR3 in amino acids: CASSLGGSYEQYV. In nucleotides, the CDR3 is TGTGCCAGCAGCCTGGGTGGGAGCTACGAGCAGTACGTC. V and J are TRBV12-3 or TRBV12-4 and TRBJ2-7; tentative D call: TRBD2 (5 bases). This CDR3 is 13 amino acids long. Trimming stripped 6 bases from V and 3 bases from J, with 12 bases between.

This clonotype has a count of ten or more. The rearrangement uses TRBV29-1 and TRBJ2-1; D remains ambiguous. This CDR3 region has 11 residues. The germline V gene has CDR1 SQVTM and CDR2 ANQGSEA. V lost 7 bases, J lost 1 base, and 5 bases lay in between. The CDR3 reads CSGGSYNEQFF. Written as DNA, the CDR3 is TGCAGCGGGGGATCCTACAATGAGCAGTTCTTC.

In its sample, this clonotype was seen a few times. V is TRBV10-1 and J is TRBJ2-3; 15 nucleotides match TRBD2. V shed 3 bases and J 6 bases; nucleotides not matched to a gene: 10. The CDR3 covers 18 residues. In germline, CDR1 is WNHNN, CDR2 SYGVQD (reference sequence). CDR3 residues: CASSDHGTSGRNTDTQYF. In nucleotides, the CDR3 is TGCGCCAGCAGTGACCACGGGACTAGCGGGAGGAATACGGATACGCAGTATTTT.

The chain employs TRBV6-5 and TRBJ2-3; TRBD2 aligns across 8 bases. From germline, CDR1 is MNHEY and CDR2 SVGAGI. This CDR3 has 14 residues. V gave up 3 bases and J gave up 6 bases; unmatched junction bases: 5. The CDR3 loop reads CASSYLGLGDTQYF. CDR3 DNA sequence: TGTGCCAGCAGTTATTTGGGACTAGGGGATACGCAGTATTTT.